The subject of this entry is one T cell receptor beta chain. Generated by immunoSEQ multiplex PCR, the TCRdb table keeps only in-frame clones and is missing some. The sample includes 250,000 to 400,000 clones, 89% of them seen just once. The sample comes from a study of blood T cell repertoires in COVID-19. V gave up 0 bases and J gave up 9 bases; unmatched junction bases: 6. The CDR3 covers 15 residues. Germline-derived CDR1 and CDR2 are LNHNV and YYDKDF (reference sequence). Researchers sorted participants into cohorts using their self-reported clinical history. Symptom resolution, clearance, or two negative PCRs marked the recovered donors of Cohort 3.

The rearrangement uses TRBV15 and TRBJ2-1, with 9 bases identical to TRBD1. Source material: PBMCs or T cells enriched from blood (not recorded which). This sequence was found in a man aged 55 to 70 who had recovered from COVID-19. CDR3: CATSREDRGLSEQFF. The DNA for the CDR3 is TGTGCCACCAGCAGAGAGGACAGGGGTCTGAGTGAGCAGTTCTTC.